The 22 T cell receptor beta chains below all came from one sample that was sequenced in a study of blood T cells in healthy people across ages. Next came a second PCR, run for about 7 to 12 cycles, which used a sample-barcoded 5' primer along with a J-beta primer mix. TCRdb fed the 5' RACE reads into MiXCR, producing one record per CDR3 protein. Here the sample spans fewer than 1.5 million distinct CDR3 sequences, approximately 38% being singletons. The sequenced sample consisted of blood. The receptor source for this set is a woman in her late teens or twenties in good health.

The chain uses TRBV20-1 and TRBJ2-3; D gene unclear. This CDR3 spans 12 amino acids. Per the germline V gene, CDR1 is DFQATT and CDR2 is SNEGSKA (reference sequence). The V end was cut by 4 bases, the J end by 3 bases, with 8 bases between. The CDR3 spells CSAISATDTQYF. CDR3 in DNA: TGCAGTGCTATCAGCGCTACAGATACGCAGTATTTT.

This clonotype has only a few counts. The V call is TRBV29-1, the J call TRBJ2-7; no reliable D call. CDR1 is SQVTM, CDR2 ANQGSEA, per germline. The CDR3 has 13 amino acids. With 3 bases removed from V and 0 bases from J, the gap between germline ends came to 9 bases. The CDR3 here is CSVDSGHSYEQYF. The CDR3 region has the DNA TGCAGCGTTGATTCTGGGCACTCCTACGAGCAGTACTTC.

This clonotype was counted only a few times. The chain links TRBV7-9 to TRBJ2-7, with no clear D. The CDR3 loop spans 13 amino acids. Germline CDR1 is SEHNR and CDR2 is FQNEAQ (reference sequence). V was shortened by 5 bases and J by 5 bases, with 13 bases between the two germline ends. DNA for the CDR3: TGTGCCAGCAGCCCCCAAGCCTACAACGAGCAGTACTTC. This sequence encodes CASSPQAYNEQYF.

The chain is built from TRBV7-2 and TRBJ1-6; D not resolved. V was shortened by 1 base and J by 10 bases, with 17 bases between the two germline ends. Germline V gives CDR1 SGHTA, CDR2 FQGNSA. The CDR3 is 16 residues long. The CDR3 region has the DNA TGTGCCAGCAGCTTAGTTCATCCGGAAATGGGGTCACCCCTCCACTTT. Amino acids: CASSLVHPEMGSPLHF. Based on the CDR3 plus reference TRBV7-2 and TRBJ1-6, the full variable domain is GAGVSQSPSNKVTEKGKDVELRCDPISGHTALYWYRQSLGQGLEFLIYFQGNSAPDKSGLPSDRFSAERTGGSVSTLTIQRTQQEDSAVYLCASSLVHPEMGSPLHFGNGTRLTVT.

In this sample, this clonotype turned up a few times. The chain is built from TRBV7-8 and TRBJ1-5, with 7 bases aligning to TRBD1. This CDR3 spans 17 amino acids. Trimming removed 1 base from V and 6 bases from J; junction bases left unmatched: 12. Per the germline V gene, CDR1 is SGHVS and CDR2 is FQNEAQ. CDR3 sequence reads: CASSLGGGGGEIQPQHF. In DNA form, the CDR3 reads TGTGCCAGCAGCTTAGGGGGAGGGGGCGGTGAAATTCAGCCCCAGCATTTT.

The sample holds one count of this clonotype. The chain is built from TRBV12-3 or TRBV12-4 and TRBJ1-1; D is unclear. The CDR3 has 12 residues. V lost 2 bases to trimming and J lost 11 bases, with 12 bases between them. The CDR3 spells CASSLYPEGAFF. CDR3 in DNA: TGTGCCAGCAGTTTATATCCAGAAGGGGCTTTCTTT.

The chain employs TRBV3-1 and TRBJ2-1, with TRBD1 matching 11 bases. The V gene's germline CDR1 is LGHDT and CDR2 YNNKEL (reference sequence). V shed 3 bases, J shed 5 bases, and the junction held 3 bases outside the gene matches. The CDR3 length is 15 residues. CDR3 DNA: TGTGCCAGCAGCCATTGGGACAGGGGGAACAATGAGCAGTTCTTC. It encodes CASSHWDRGNNEQFF.

J is TRBJ2-3 and V is TRBV28; 16 nucleotides line up with TRBD2. The CDR3 extends over 18 amino acids. The germline gives CDR1 MDHEN, CDR2 SYDVKM. The V gene end was trimmed by 3 bases and the J gene end by 5 bases; junction bases not matched to a gene: 8. Here the CDR3 reads CASSFGGTSGGAEDTQYF. The CDR3 region has the DNA TGTGCCAGCAGTTTCGGGGGGACTAGCGGGGGGGCGGAAGATACGCAGTATTTT.

This clonotype has more than one count but fewer than ten. The chain is built from TRBV20-1 and TRBJ1-1, with D perhaps TRBD1 (6 bases). The V gene's germline CDR1 is DFQATT and CDR2 SNEGSKA (reference sequence). Trimming shortened V by 2 bases and J by 7 bases, and 17 bases separated the two germline ends. CDR3 length: 14 residues. CDR3 residues: CSARPGTTSSEAFF. CDR3 in DNA: TGCAGTGCTAGACCCGGGACAACAAGTAGTGAAGCTTTCTTT.

CDR3 sequence: CASVAGRGDTQYF. CDR3 bases: TGTGCCAGCGTAGCGGGGAGAGGAGATACGCAGTATTTT. This sequence joins TRBV2 and TRBJ2-3, with 8 bases fitting TRBD2. The ends lost 8 bases at V and 5 bases at J; junction bases unmatched: 6. Germline values: CDR1 SNHLY, CDR2 FYNNEI. The CDR3 covers 13 residues.

The rearrangement uses TRBV10-2 and TRBJ1-3; D is uncertain. CDR3 length: 13 residues. Germline V gene lookup returns CDR1 WSHSY and CDR2 SAAADI. V lost 0 bases to trimming and J lost 8 bases, with 8 bases between them. The CDR3 nucleotides read TGCGCCAGCAGTGAGTCACGGGCCTACACCATATATTTT. Encoded protein: CASSESRAYTIYF.

The chain employs TRBV5-1 and TRBJ2-7, with D perhaps being TRBD1 or TRBD2 (5 bases each). V lost 4 bases and J 3 bases, leaving 23 bases between the germline ends. Germline V CDR1 and CDR2: SGHRS, YFSETQ. The CDR3 sequence is 17 residues long. The CDR3 sequence is CASSGLFGTTAFYEQYF. CDR3 nucleotides: TGCGCCAGCAGCGGCCTCTTCGGGACCACCGCCTTCTACGAGCAGTACTTC.

This clonotype was seen a handful of times. The chain has TRBV20-1 and TRBJ2-1, with D perhaps being TRBD1 or TRBD2 (5 bases each). CDR3 length equals 13 residues. The V and J ends lost 6 bases and 7 bases respectively, with 16 bases between them. Germline lookup yields CDR1 DFQATT and CDR2 SNEGSKA (reference sequence). Written as DNA, the CDR3 is TGCAGTGCGATCAGGGACCACGGGAATGAGCAGTTCTTC. It yields the protein CSAIRDHGNEQFF.

Details on this clonotype: An end of the junction does not agree with germline; a read error may underlie this. The J gene is TRBJ2-5, the V gene TRBV10-3; tentative D call: TRBD2 (7 bases). The CDR3 is 13 residues long. CDR1 ENHRY and CDR2 SYGVKD come from the germline V gene. The CDR3, as DNA: TGTGCCATGAGTGGGGGGGCCCAAGAGACCCAGTACTTC. This sequence encodes CAMSGGAQETQYF.

This clonotype showed up just a few times. The rearrangement links TRBV5-1 to TRBJ2-3; perhaps TRBD2 as D (6 bases). Germline CDR1 is SGHRS and CDR2 is YFSETQ. Trimming pared 5 bases from V and 1 base from J, leaving 17 bases between. The CDR3 runs 16 residues. The CDR3 nucleotides read TGCGCCAGCAGTCTAGCTACTAGCTCCGGCACAGATACGCAGTATTTT. It encodes CASSLATSSGTDTQYF.

Many counts were recorded for this clonotype. V is TRBV29-1 and J is TRBJ2-7; D assignment may be TRBD1 or TRBD2 (6 bases each). The CDR3 runs to 12 residues. V was trimmed by 4 bases and J by 3 bases, leaving 10 bases between them. Germline lookup yields CDR1 SQVTM and CDR2 ANQGSEA. CDR3 region: CSVGGADYEQYF. For the CDR3, the DNA is TGCAGCGTTGGGGGGGCAGACTACGAGCAGTACTTC.

V and J are TRBV28 and TRBJ2-7, with D possibly being TRBD1 (6 bases). V lost 8 bases and J lost 0, with 17 bases in between. From germline, CDR1 is MDHEN and CDR2 SYDVKM. This CDR3 has 15 residues. The CDR3, as DNA: TGTGCCAGCTCCCGGACAGCTTCGAGCTCCTACGAGCAGTACTTC. Encoded protein: CASSRTASSSYEQYF.

This sequence joins TRBV20-1 and TRBJ2-3; 8 bases are a match to TRBD1. Germline CDR1 and CDR2: DFQATT and SNEGSKA (reference sequence). The trim removed 2 bases at V and 0 bases at J, leaving 7 bases unmatched. The CDR3 contains 16 residues. This CDR3 is CSARSPGQGSTDTQYF. CDR3 DNA: TGCAGTGCTAGATCGCCTGGACAGGGCAGCACAGATACGCAGTATTTT.

This clonotype was recorded at least ten times. The chain has TRBV10-3 and TRBJ2-3; D is possibly TRBD2 (5 bases). Trimming removed 1 base from V and 2 bases from J, with 10 bases in between. Germline V CDR1 and CDR2: ENHRY, SYGVKD. The CDR3 consists of 15 residues. CDR3 sequence: CAISEWTGNTDTQYF. CDR3 coding DNA: TGTGCCATCAGTGAGTGGACTGGAAACACAGATACGCAGTATTTT.

The V gene is TRBV20-1, the J gene TRBJ2-1; TRBD2 aligns across 11 bases. With 3 bases clipped from V and 3 bases from J, the junction kept 16 bases outside the gene matches. The CDR3 totals 19 residues. Germline V gives CDR1 DFQATT, CDR2 SNEGSKA (reference sequence). In DNA, the CDR3 is TGCAGTGCTAGCCAACCGGGACTAGCGGCCTTTTCAAGCTACAATGAGCAGTTCTTC. Translated, it gives CSASQPGLAAFSSYNEQFF.

J is TRBJ2-5 and V is TRBV6-5; 9 nucleotides agree with TRBD2. The CDR3 extends over 17 amino acids. Trimming took 0 bases from V and 11 from J; bases not matched to a gene: 16. The germline CDR1 and CDR2 sequences are MNHEY and SVGAGI. The CDR3 sequence: CASSYSPLAGVYNEQYF. The CDR3 DNA reads as TGTGCCAGCAGTTACTCCCCCTTAGCGGGAGTGTACAATGAGCAGTACTTC.

This chain uses TRBV15 with TRBJ1-1; TRBD1 matches 9 bases. Germline V CDR1 and CDR2: LNHNV, YYDKDF (reference sequence). This CDR3 comprises 16 residues. With 3 bases clipped from V and 1 base from J, the junction kept 6 bases outside the gene matches. DNA of the CDR3: TGTGCCACCAGCAGCGATTCGGGACAGGGGAACACTGAAGCTTTCTTT. It is translated as CATSSDSGQGNTEAFF.